One sample yielded the 26 T cell receptor beta chains listed below, sequenced in a study of glioma-infiltrating T cells after dendritic cell vaccination. Clones were read by immunoSEQ multiplex PCR, and TCRdb kept only the in-frame ones, dropping some. The table has nearly 85,000 clones, over 85% seen once; the top ten hold 3% to 3.5%. This material consisted of blood, taken before dendritic cell vaccination. Receptors were obtained from a human donor with glioblastoma.

The rearrangement uses TRBV4-1 and TRBJ2-5; 7 bases are shared with TRBD1. The CDR3 is made up of 13 amino acids. Germline CDR1 is MGHRA and CDR2 is YSYEKL. V was pared by 0 bases and J by 11 bases, with 6 bases of the junction left unmatched. CDR3 coding DNA: TGCGCCAGCAGCCAAGAAGGGACAGATAAGCAGTACTTC. Its protein product is CASSQEGTDKQYF.

The chain uses TRBV15 and TRBJ2-3, with TRBD2 identical over 9 bases. With V trimmed by 8 bases and J by 1 base, 16 bases remained unmatched. CDR3 length: 18 residues. Per germline, CDR1 LNHNV and CDR2 YYDKDF (reference sequence). CDR3 in DNA: TGTGCCACCCAGGCTGTGGGGAGCGGGAGGAACGGCACAGATACGCAGTATTTT. Translation: CATQAVGSGRNGTDTQYF.

CDR3 region: CASSPIQDSAEAFF. CDR3 nucleotides: TGTGCCAGCTCACCAATACAGGACAGTGCTGAAGCTTTCTTT. This chain joins TRBV18 and TRBJ1-1; D may be TRBD1 (6 bases). Germline CDR1 is KGHSH and CDR2 is LQKENI. CDR3 length: 14 residues. The V end was cut by 2 bases, the J end by 6 bases, with 13 bases between. The complete variable domain, with remaining parts taken from reference TRBV18 and TRBJ1-1, reads NAGVMQNPRHLVRRRGQEARLRCSPMKGHSHVYWYRQLPEEGLKFMVYLQKENIIDESGMPKERFSAEFPKEGPSILRIQQVVRGDSAAYFCASSPIQDSAEAFFGQGTRLTVV.

This clone was observed a handful of times. The V and J genes are TRBV13 and TRBJ1-3, with 9 bases identical to TRBD1. The CDR3 covers 16 residues. Germline V gene sequence: CDR1 PRHDT, CDR2 FYEKMQ (reference sequence). V shed 1 base, J shed 2 bases, and the junction held 3 bases outside the gene matches. The CDR3 spells CASSLDRGRAGNTIYF. CDR3 in DNA: TGTGCCAGCAGCTTAGACAGGGGGCGCGCTGGAAACACCATATATTTT.

The chain couples TRBV9 to TRBJ1-1, with 8 nucleotides matching TRBD1. Germline lookup yields CDR1 SGDLS and CDR2 YYNGEE. The CDR3 sequence is 15 residues long. Germline trimming cut 4 bases from V and 4 bases from J; bases unmatched to any gene: 9. The chain's CDR3 is CASSPLQGVLTEAFF. The CDR3 nucleotides read TGTGCCAGCAGCCCCTTACAGGGGGTCCTCACTGAAGCTTTCTTT.

This rearrangement joins TRBV5-1 to TRBJ2-1, with TRBD1 matching 9 bases. The CDR3 is 14 residues long. V lost 8 bases to trimming and J lost 7 bases; unmatched junction nucleotides: 10. From germline, CDR1 is SGHRS and CDR2 YFSETQ. CDR3 sequence reads: CASGLGQGRNEQFF. The CDR3 region has the DNA TGCGCCAGTGGATTGGGACAGGGTCGAAATGAGCAGTTCTTC.

The chain combines TRBV4-1 with TRBJ2-2; 10 bases map to TRBD2. Germline lookup yields CDR1 MGHRA and CDR2 YSYEKL. The CDR3 extends over 16 amino acids. Germline trimming cut 1 base from V and 7 bases from J; bases unmatched to any gene: 6. The CDR3 bases are TGCGCCAGCAGCCAAGGTCTAGCGGGAGTTAACGGGGAGCTGTTTTTT. It yields the protein CASSQGLAGVNGELFF.

This clone was picked up one time. This rearrangement joins TRBV30 to TRBJ1-6; D gene uncertain. The CDR3 has 11 residues. V gave up 2 bases and J gave up 9 bases, with 5 bases separating them. Germline values: CDR1 GTSNPN, CDR2 SVGIG (reference sequence). DNA of the CDR3: TGTGCCTGGAGTACTGGTTCACCCCTCCACTTT. The encoded protein is CAWSTGSPLHF.

The J gene is TRBJ2-1, the V gene TRBV5-1; the match to TRBD2 covers 8 bases. Germline CDR1 is SGHRS and CDR2 is YFSETQ. J gave up 7 bases and V 0 bases, and 6 bases lay outside the gene matches. The CDR3 length is 15 residues. CDR3 in amino acids: CASSLEAGGANEQFF. CDR3 in DNA: TGCGCCAGCAGCTTGGAGGCGGGGGGTGCGAATGAGCAGTTCTTC.

CDR3 DNA: TGTGCCAGCAGTTTATCCACAGTGTTTCCGGGAGGCTACACCTTC. This codes for CASSLSTVFPGGYTF. The genes are TRBV27 and TRBJ1-2, with D unresolved. V lost 0 bases and J lost 8, with 16 bases in between. The germline gives CDR1 MNHEY, CDR2 SMNVEV (reference sequence). The CDR3 loop spans 15 amino acids.

The rearrangement joins TRBV27 to TRBJ1-2, with 10 bases matching TRBD1. The CDR3 sequence is 16 residues long. Germline values: CDR1 MNHEY, CDR2 SMNVEV (reference sequence). V lost 6 bases and J lost 6; bases outside the gene matches: 13. CDR3 coding DNA: TGTGCCAGCAGGCGACAGGGGGCGAACACCCTGAATGGCTACACCTTC. Encoded protein: CASRRQGANTLNGYTF.

This CDR3 reads CASTRAGGIGDTQYF. CDR3 nucleotide sequence: TGTGCCAGCACCCGGGCGGGCGGGATAGGAGATACGCAGTATTTT. The chain combines TRBV4-2 with TRBJ2-3; D may be TRBD2 (6 bases). Trimming stripped 7 bases from V and 5 bases from J, with 19 bases between. The CDR3 has 15 residues. Looked up from germline, CDR1 is LGHNA and CDR2 is YNFKEQ.

This chain joins TRBV5-1 and TRBJ2-3; TRBD1 matches at 10 bases. Germline-derived CDR1 and CDR2 are SGHRS and YFSETQ. Unmatched junction bases numbered 4, after V lost 5 bases and J lost 1 base. The CDR3 is 15 residues long. The CDR3 nucleotides read TGCGCCAGCAGGTCCGGGACAGGGGGCACAGATACGCAGTATTTT. Its protein is CASRSGTGGTDTQYF.

This clone was counted a few times. The chain combines TRBV19 with TRBJ1-5; D ambiguous. CDR3 length equals 12 residues. The germline V gene has CDR1 LNHDA and CDR2 SQIVND (reference sequence). V lost 10 bases to trimming and J lost 3 bases, with 10 bases between them. The DNA for the CDR3 is TGTGCCACCCGCGGGGACAATCAGCCCCAGCATTTT. Translation: CATRGDNQPQHF. The complete variable domain, with remaining parts taken from reference TRBV19 and TRBJ1-5, reads DGGITQSPKYLFRKEGQNVTLSCEQNLNHDAMYWYRQDPGQGLRLIYYSQIVNDFQKGDIAEGYSVSREKKESFPLTVTSAQKNPTAFYLCATRGDNQPQHFGDGTRLSIL.

This clone was seen a single time. The genes are TRBV30 and TRBJ1-1, with no clear D. The CDR3 contains 14 residues. The V end lost 3 bases, the J end lost 3 bases, and 14 bases lay between the germline ends. Germline V gives CDR1 GTSNPN, CDR2 SVGIG (reference sequence). CDR3 bases: TGTGCCTGGAGCCGGGAGGCACGGGACACTGAAGCTTTCTTT. Translating it yields CAWSREARDTEAFF.

The chain has TRBV2 and TRBJ1-5, with D uncertain. This CDR3 comprises 15 residues. V lost 6 bases and J 3 bases, leaving 15 bases between the germline ends. Germline-derived CDR1 and CDR2 are SNHLY and FYNNEI. CDR3 in DNA: TGTGCCAGCAGGAGGGCCGGACGGGACAATCAGCCCCAGCATTTT. Translating it yields CASRRAGRDNQPQHF.

J is TRBJ2-1 and V is TRBV27; D gene unclear. Deletions cut 3 bases from V and 7 bases from J, with 13 bases between. The CDR3 is 14 residues long. CDR1 and CDR2 (germline): MNHEY, SMNVEV (reference sequence). As DNA, the CDR3 is TGTGCCAGCAGTTTCTGGCGGTTGGCTAATGAGCAGTTCTTC. Translated, it gives CASSFWRLANEQFF.

This chain links TRBV19 with TRBJ1-4; 8 nucleotides match TRBD1. Germline trimming cut 9 bases from V and 6 bases from J; bases unmatched to any gene: 12. The length of the CDR3 is 15 residues. CDR1 LNHDA and CDR2 SQIVND come from the germline V gene (reference sequence). As DNA, the CDR3 is TGTGCCAGCACTTCTCCAGGGGGCTTTGATGAAAAACTGTTTTTT. Translated: CASTSPGGFDEKLFF.

In DNA form, the CDR3 reads TGCGCCAGCAGCTTGTTGTCGCGGTTGTTCACTGAAGCTTTCTTT. This gives the protein CASSLLSRLFTEAFF. The V call is TRBV5-1, the J call TRBJ1-1; no clear D. The CDR3 consists of 15 residues. Germline V CDR1 and CDR2: SGHRS, YFSETQ. Trimming took off 1 base at V and 4 bases at J, with 14 bases between the two ends.

The chain joins TRBV5-1 to TRBJ2-3; TRBD2 agrees at 10 bases. Trimming removed 3 bases from V and 4 bases from J; junction bases left unmatched: 11. Germline lookup yields CDR1 SGHRS and CDR2 YFSETQ. The CDR3 extends over 17 amino acids. CDR3 in DNA: TGCGCCAGCAGCTCTGTGACTAGCGGGTCAGTCCCAGATACGCAGTATTTT. The encoded protein is CASSSVTSGSVPDTQYF.

This clone was recorded only once. This chain links TRBV18 with TRBJ2-3, with a weak D call TRBD1 (5 bases). V was clipped by 4 bases and J by 0 bases, with 8 bases between them. There are 14 residues in the CDR3. Germline loops: CDR1 KGHSH, CDR2 LQKENI. The CDR3 sequence is CASSRQTSTDTQYF. The CDR3 region has the DNA TGTGCCAGCTCACGACAGACTAGCACAGATACGCAGTATTTT.

The chain is built from TRBV5-1 and TRBJ2-3; D is possibly TRBD1 or TRBD2 (6 bases each). Germline lookup yields CDR1 SGHRS and CDR2 YFSETQ. CDR3 length equals 14 residues. The germline V and J ends were trimmed by 4 bases and 2 bases, with 11 bases remaining between them. DNA for the CDR3: TGCGCCAGCAGCCTGGGGGGCACCACAGATACGCAGTATTTT. Translated: CASSLGGTTDTQYF.

The V and J genes are TRBV6-5 and TRBJ1-5, with a possible D match to TRBD1 (6 bases). V dropped 4 bases and J dropped 7 bases, with 11 bases sitting between them. Germline CDR1 MNHEY, CDR2 SVGAGI. The CDR3 covers 13 residues. CDR3 in DNA: TGTGCCAGCAGTTTAACAGGGAACCAGCCCCAGCATTTT. Amino acids: CASSLTGNQPQHF.

This chain uses TRBV10-3 with TRBJ2-3; D remains unclear. The CDR3 length is 13 residues. V lost 2 bases and J 5 bases, leaving 8 bases between the germline ends. CDR1 ENHRY and CDR2 SYGVKD come from the germline V gene. The CDR3 region is CAISEIERDTQYF. CDR3 bases: TGTGCCATCAGTGAGATCGAGCGAGATACGCAGTATTTT.

The rearrangement joins TRBV7-9 to TRBJ2-1, with D hard to call. The CDR3 has 15 amino acids. V was shortened by 2 bases and J by 4 bases, with 12 bases between the two germline ends. Looked up from germline, CDR1 is SEHNR and CDR2 is FQNEAQ (reference sequence). The DNA for the CDR3 is TGTGCCAGCAGCTTAAGGCTAGTGGATTACAATGAGCAGTTCTTC. Its protein is CASSLRLVDYNEQFF.

The V and J genes are TRBV9 and TRBJ2-2, with no clear D. CDR1 is SGDLS, CDR2 YYNGEE, per germline. V was pared by 0 bases and J by 1 base, with 7 bases between. This CDR3 is built from 15 residues. The CDR3 sequence is CASSVDPVNTGELFF. CDR3 nucleotides: TGTGCCAGCAGCGTAGATCCGGTGAACACCGGGGAGCTGTTTTTT.